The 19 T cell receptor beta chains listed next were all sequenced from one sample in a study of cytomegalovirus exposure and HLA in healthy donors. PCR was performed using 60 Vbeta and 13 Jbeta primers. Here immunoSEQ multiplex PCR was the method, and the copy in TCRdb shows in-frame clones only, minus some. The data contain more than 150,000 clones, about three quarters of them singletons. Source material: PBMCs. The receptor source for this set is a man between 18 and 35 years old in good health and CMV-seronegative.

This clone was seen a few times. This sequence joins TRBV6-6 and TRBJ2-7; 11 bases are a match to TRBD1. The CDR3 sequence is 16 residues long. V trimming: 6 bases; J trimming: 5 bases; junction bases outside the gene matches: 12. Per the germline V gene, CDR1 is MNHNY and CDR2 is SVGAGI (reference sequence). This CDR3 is CASRLGQGGSWNEQYF. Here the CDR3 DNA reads TGTGCCAGCAGACTGGGACAGGGGGGGTCGTGGAACGAGCAGTACTTC.

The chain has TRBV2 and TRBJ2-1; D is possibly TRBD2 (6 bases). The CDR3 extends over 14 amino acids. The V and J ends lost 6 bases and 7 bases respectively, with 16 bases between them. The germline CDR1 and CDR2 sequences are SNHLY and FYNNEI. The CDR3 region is CASRPSALRNEQFF. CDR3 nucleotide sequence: TGTGCCAGCAGGCCTAGCGCCTTGAGGAATGAGCAGTTCTTC.

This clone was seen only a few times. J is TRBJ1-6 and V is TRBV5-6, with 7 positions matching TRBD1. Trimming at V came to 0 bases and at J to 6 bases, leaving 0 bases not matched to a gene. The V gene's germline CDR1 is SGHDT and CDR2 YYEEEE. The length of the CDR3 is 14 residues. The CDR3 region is CASSLAGGNSPLHF. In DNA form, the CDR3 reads TGTGCCAGCAGCTTGGCAGGGGGTAATTCACCCCTCCACTTT. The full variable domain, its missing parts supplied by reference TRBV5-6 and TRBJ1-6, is DAGVTQSPTHLIKTRGQQVTLRCSPKSGHDTVSWYQQALGQGPQFIFQYYEEEERQRGNFPDRFSGHQFPNYSSELNVNALLLGDSALYLCASSLAGGNSPLHFGNGTRLTVT.

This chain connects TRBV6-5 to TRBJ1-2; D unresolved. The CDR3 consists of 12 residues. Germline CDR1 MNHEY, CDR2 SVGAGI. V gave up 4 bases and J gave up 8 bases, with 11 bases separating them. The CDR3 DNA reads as TGTGCCAGCAGTTTCGGTGGGAGGGGCTACACCTTC. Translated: CASSFGGRGYTF.

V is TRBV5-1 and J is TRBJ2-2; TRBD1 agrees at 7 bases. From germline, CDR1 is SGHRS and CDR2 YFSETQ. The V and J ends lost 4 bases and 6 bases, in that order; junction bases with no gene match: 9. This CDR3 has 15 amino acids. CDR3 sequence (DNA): TGCGCCAGCAGCAGAGGACAGGCGACGGCCGGGGAGCTGTTTTTT. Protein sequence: CASSRGQATAGELFF.

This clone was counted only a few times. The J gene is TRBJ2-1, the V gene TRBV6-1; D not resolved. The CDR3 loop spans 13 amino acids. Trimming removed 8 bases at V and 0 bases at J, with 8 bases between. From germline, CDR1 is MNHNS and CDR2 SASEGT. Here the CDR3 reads CASAVGSYNEQFF. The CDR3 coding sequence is TGTGCCAGCGCGGTCGGCTCCTACAATGAGCAGTTCTTC.

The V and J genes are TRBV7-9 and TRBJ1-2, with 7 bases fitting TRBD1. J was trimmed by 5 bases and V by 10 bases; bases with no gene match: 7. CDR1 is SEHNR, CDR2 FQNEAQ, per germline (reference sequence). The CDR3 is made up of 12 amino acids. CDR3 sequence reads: CAIGSTGYGYTF. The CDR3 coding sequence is TGTGCCATAGGGTCGACAGGGTATGGCTACACCTTC.

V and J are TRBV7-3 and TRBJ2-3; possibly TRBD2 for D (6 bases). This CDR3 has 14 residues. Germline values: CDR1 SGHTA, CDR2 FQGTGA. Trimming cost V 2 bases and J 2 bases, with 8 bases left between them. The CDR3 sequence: CASSLAGTTDTQYF. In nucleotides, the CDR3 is TGTGCCAGCAGCTTAGCGGGAACCACAGATACGCAGTATTTT.

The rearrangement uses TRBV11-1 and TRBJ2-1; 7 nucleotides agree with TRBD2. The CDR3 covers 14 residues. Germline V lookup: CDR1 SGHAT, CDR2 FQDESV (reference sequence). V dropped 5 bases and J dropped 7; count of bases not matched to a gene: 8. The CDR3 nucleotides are TGTGCCAGCAGCCTGATCACCGGGGGGAATGAGCAGTTCTTC. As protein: CASSLITGGNEQFF. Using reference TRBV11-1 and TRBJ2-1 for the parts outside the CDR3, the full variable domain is EAEVAQSPRYKITEKSQAVAFWCDPISGHATLYWYRQILGQGPELLVQFQDESVVDDSQLPKDRFSAERLKGVDSTLKIQPAELGDSAMYLCASSLITGGNEQFFGPGTRLTVL.

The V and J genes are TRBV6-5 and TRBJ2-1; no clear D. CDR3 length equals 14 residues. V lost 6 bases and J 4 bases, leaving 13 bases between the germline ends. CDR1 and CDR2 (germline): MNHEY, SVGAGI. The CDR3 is CASSGYAKYNEQFF. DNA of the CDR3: TGTGCCAGCAGCGGGTACGCGAAGTACAATGAGCAGTTCTTC.

In DNA, the CDR3 is TGTGCCAGTACCCGTGAAGCGGGACGCCAATGGGAGCAGTTCTTC. Its protein product is CASTREAGRQWEQFF. The chain is built from TRBV19 and TRBJ2-1; TRBD2 agrees at 7 bases. V shed 7 bases, J shed 10 bases, and the junction held 16 bases outside the gene matches. This CDR3 has 15 residues. Germline-derived CDR1 and CDR2 are LNHDA and SQIVND (reference sequence).

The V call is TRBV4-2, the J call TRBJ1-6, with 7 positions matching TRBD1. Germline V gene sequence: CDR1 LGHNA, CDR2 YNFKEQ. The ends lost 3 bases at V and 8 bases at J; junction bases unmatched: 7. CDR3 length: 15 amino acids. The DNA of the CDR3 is TGTGCCAGCAGCCAGGGAAGACAGGGAGATTCACCCCTCCACTTT. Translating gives CASSQGRQGDSPLHF.

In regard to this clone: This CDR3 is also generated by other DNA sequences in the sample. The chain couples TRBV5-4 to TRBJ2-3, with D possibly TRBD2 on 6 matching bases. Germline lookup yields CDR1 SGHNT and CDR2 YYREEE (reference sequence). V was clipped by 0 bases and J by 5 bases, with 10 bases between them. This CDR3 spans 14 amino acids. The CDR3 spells CASSLDRGGDTQYF. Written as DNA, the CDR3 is TGTGCCAGCAGCTTGGATAGGGGAGGAGATACGCAGTATTTT.

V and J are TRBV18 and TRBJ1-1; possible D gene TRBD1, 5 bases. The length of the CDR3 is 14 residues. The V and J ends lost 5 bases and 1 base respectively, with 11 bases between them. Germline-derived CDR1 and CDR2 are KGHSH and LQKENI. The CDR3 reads CASSSRVANTEAFF. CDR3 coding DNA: TGTGCCAGCTCATCCAGGGTGGCGAACACTGAAGCTTTCTTT.

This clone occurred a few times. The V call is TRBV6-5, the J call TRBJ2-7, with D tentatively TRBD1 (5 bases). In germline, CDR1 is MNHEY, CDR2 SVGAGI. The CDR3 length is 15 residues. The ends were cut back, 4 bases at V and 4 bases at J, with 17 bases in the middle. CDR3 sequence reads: CASSSPRQGLYEQYF. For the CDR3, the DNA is TGTGCCAGCAGTTCCCCTCGGCAGGGTTTGTACGAGCAGTACTTC.

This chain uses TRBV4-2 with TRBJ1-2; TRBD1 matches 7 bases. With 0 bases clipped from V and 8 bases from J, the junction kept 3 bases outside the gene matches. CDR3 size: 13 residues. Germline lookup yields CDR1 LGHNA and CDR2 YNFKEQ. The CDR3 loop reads CASSQDQGEGYTF. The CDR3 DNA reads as TGTGCCAGCAGCCAAGACCAGGGGGAAGGCTACACCTTC.

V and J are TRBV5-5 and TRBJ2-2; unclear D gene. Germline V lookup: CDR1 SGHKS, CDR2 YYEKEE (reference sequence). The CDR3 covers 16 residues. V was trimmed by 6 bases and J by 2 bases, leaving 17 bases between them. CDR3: CASILKPNPNTGELFF. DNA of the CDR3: TGTGCCAGCATCCTAAAACCCAATCCAAACACCGGGGAGCTGTTTTTT.

The CDR3 sequence: CARSLPGQVNTEAFF. CDR3 DNA: TGTGCCAGAAGCTTACCGGGACAGGTGAACACTGAAGCTTTCTTT. This chain links TRBV5-3 with TRBJ1-1; 8 positions match TRBD1. TRBV5-3 qualifies as an ORF whose function is uncertain. With V trimmed by 2 bases and J by 0 bases, 3 bases remained unmatched. The CDR3 sequence is 15 residues long.

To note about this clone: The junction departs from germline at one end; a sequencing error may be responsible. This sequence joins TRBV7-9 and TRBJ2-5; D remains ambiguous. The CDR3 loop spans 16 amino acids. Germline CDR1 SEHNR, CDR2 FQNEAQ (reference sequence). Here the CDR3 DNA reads TGTGCCAGCAGCTTAGGGATGCTGGAGTACCAGGAGACCCAGTACTTC. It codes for CASSLGMLEYQETQYF.